This T cell receptor (beta chain) was identified in a study of cytomegalovirus exposure and HLA in healthy donors. Across the whole study: A subsequent analysis reported that the 95 to 150 validation repertoires were produced on the same platform that had also been used for the 600 to 700 first-cohort repertoires.

The CDR3 is 14 residues long. The germline V and J ends were trimmed by 1 base and 7 bases, with 13 bases remaining between them. Germline V gene data show CDR1 as SEHNR and CDR2 as FQNEAQ (reference sequence). Sequenced by immunoSEQ multiplex PCR; TCRdb stores in-frame clones only, minus some. The sample consists of roughly 60,000 clones, roughly 95% of them appearing once. The J gene is TRBJ1-2, the V gene TRBV7-9, with D perhaps matching TRBD1 (6 bases). The material sequenced was PBMCs. The source is a woman aged 18-30 years in good health and CMV-seropositive. The CDR3 is CASSLGEIQGGYTF. CDR3 coding DNA: TGTGCCAGCAGCTTAGGGGAAATACAGGGTGGCTACACCTTC.